This TCR beta chain was captured by sequencing in a study of CD8 T cells in Susac syndrome. Random-hexamer reverse transcription was applied to about 0.5 to 1 ug RNA. TCRdb itself ran the immunoSEQ multiplex PCR reads through MiXCR, one entry per CDR3 protein. The data show 95,000 to 150,000 distinct CDR3 sequences, over 90% seen once. CDR3 size: 11 residues. Germline CDR1 and CDR2: MNHNY and SVGAGI (reference sequence). Trimming took off 8 bases at V and 9 bases at J, with 11 bases between the two ends. Source material: CD4+ T cells from PBMCs. The sequence was collected from a human donor with Susac syndrome. J is TRBJ2-1 and V is TRBV6-6, with a tentative D call TRBD2 (5 bases). The CDR3 DNA reads TGTGCCAGCCGGGGATACGGTGAGCAGTTCTTC. This translates into CASRGYGEQFF.